The entry that follows covers one T cell receptor (beta chain) sequence. The entry originates in a study of Ad26.COV2.S vaccination and SARS-CoV-2 variants. The CDR3 extends over 16 amino acids. The germline V and J ends were trimmed by 7 bases and 3 bases, with 19 bases remaining between them. Germline CDR1 is LNHDA and CDR2 is SQIVND (reference sequence). Treatment specified: 15 to 20 received Ad26.COV2.S at low or high dose, single or two shots; a few received placebo; per-sample allocation not given. It was on day 63 after the first vaccine or placebo injection that samples were taken. Sequenced by immunoSEQ multiplex PCR; TCRdb stores in-frame clones only, minus some. Of 250,000 or so clones listed, 87% are singletons.

Sequencing was performed on peripheral blood, taken in a trial of Ad26.COV2.S vaccine versus placebo. The chain carries TRBV19 and TRBJ1-5; D gene unclear. This clonotype was obtained from a person aged 18 to 59 who received the Ad26.COV2.S COVID-19 vaccine or a placebo. The CDR3 sequence is CASKASKQTYNQPQHF. Here the CDR3 DNA reads TGTGCCAGTAAGGCCTCGAAACAGACTTACAATCAGCCCCAGCATTTT. The complete variable domain, with remaining parts taken from reference TRBV19 and TRBJ1-5, reads DGGITQSPKYLFRKEGQNVTLSCEQNLNHDAMYWYRQDPGQGLRLIYYSQIVNDFQKGDIAEGYSVSREKKESFPLTVTSAQKNPTAFYLCASKASKQTYNQPQHFGDGTRLSIL.